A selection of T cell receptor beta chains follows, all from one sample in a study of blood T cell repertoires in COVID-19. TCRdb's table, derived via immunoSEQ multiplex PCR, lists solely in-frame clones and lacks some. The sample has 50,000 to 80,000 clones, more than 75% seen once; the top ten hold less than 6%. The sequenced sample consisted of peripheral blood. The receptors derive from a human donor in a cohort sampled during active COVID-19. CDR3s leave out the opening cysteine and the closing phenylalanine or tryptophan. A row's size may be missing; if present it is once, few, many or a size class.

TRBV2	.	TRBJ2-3	ASSAGTSGGAGGTDTQY
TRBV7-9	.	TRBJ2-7	ASSWGTRGQEQY
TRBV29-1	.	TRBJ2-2	SVGQGTTGELF
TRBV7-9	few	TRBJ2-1	ASSFFLAGGGDEQF
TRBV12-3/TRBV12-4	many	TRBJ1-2	ASSFQNNYGYT
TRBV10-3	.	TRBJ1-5	AISVGGRGNQPQH
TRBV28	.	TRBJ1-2	ASTLGGHYGYT
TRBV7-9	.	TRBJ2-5	ASSLDARSETQY
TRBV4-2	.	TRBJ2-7	ASSARDRGTYEQY
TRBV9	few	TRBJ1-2	ASSVQGGSNYGYT
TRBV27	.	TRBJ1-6	ASSLSPRGLFPLH
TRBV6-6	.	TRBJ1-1	ASSNSWNTEAF
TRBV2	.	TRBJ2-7	ASSVAGGGYEQY
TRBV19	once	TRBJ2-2	ASRPNDRGRAGELF
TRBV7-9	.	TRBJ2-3	ASSTEAGLTDTQY
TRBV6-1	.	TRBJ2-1	ASSERAGGHNEQF
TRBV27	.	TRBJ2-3	ASRTLSSTDTQY
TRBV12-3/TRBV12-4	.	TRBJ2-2	ASSQRSGELF
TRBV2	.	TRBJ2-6	ASRGQGPYSGANVLT
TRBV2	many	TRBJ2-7	ASIRDRGSEQY
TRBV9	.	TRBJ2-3	ASSVGAGGSTDTQY
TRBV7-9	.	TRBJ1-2	ASSLFRVAANYGYT
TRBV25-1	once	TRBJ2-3	ASSELGGGGPDTQY
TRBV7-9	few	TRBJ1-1	ASSYSALQKAF
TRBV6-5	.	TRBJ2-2	ASRTGGSDTGELF
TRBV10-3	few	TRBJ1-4	AISESNSPTNEKLF